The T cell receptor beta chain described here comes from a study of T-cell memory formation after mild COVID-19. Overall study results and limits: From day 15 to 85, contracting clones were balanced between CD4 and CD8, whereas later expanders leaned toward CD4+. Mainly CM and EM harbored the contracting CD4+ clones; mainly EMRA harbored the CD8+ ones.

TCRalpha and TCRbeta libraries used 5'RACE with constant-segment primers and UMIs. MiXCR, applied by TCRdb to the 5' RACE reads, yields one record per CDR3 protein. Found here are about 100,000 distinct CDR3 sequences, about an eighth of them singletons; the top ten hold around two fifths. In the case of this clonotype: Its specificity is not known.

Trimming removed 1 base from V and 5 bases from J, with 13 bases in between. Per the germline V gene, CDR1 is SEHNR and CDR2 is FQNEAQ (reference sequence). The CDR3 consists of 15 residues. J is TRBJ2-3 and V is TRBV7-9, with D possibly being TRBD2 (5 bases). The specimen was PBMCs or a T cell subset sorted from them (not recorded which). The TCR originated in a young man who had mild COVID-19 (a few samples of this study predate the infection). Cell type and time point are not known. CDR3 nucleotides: TGTGCCAGCAGCTTAGGAGCGGCTGCCGTAGATACGCAGTATTTT. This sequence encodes CASSLGAAAVDTQYF.